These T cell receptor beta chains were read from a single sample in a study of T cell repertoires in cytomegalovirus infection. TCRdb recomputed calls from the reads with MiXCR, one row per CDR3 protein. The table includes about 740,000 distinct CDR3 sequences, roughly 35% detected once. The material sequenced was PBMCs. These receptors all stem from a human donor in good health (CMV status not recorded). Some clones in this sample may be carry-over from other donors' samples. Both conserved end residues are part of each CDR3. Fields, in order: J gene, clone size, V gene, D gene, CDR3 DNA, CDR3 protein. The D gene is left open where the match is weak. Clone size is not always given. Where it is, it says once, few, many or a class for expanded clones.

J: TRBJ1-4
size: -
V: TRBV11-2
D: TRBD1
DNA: TGTGCCAGCAGCTTAGCCCAGGGGGCCTGGGGTGAAAAACTGTTTTTT
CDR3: CASSLAQGAWGEKLFF

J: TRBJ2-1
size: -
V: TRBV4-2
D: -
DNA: TGTGCCAGCAGCCAAGCCGGACGGTACAATGAGCAGTTCTTC
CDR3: CASSQAGRYNEQFF

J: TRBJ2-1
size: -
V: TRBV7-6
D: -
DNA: TGTGCTAGCAGCTTAGAGAGTTTCAATGAGCAGTTCTTC
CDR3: CASSLESFNEQFF

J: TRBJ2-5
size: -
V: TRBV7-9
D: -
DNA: TGTGCCAGCAGCTCACCGAGGAGGGTGGAAGAGACCCAGTACTTC
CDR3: CASSSPRRVEETQYF

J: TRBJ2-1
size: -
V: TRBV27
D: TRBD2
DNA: TGTGCCAGCAGTTCTTTCGCGGGAGGGGGTTCCTACAATGAGCAGTTCTTC
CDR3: CASSSFAGGGSYNEQFF

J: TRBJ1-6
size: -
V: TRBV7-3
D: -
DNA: TGTGCCAGCAGCTTAAACAGGGTTAATTCACCCCTCCACTTT
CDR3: CASSLNRVNSPLHF

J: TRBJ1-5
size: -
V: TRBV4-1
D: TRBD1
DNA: TGCGCCAGCAGCCAGGACAGGGGTGTCACTGACCAGCCCCAGCATTTT
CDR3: CASSQDRGVTDQPQHF

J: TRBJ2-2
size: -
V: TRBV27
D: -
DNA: TGTGCCAGCATTTCTTGGGCTGGCAACTCCGGGGAGCTGTTTTTT
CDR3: CASISWAGNSGELFF

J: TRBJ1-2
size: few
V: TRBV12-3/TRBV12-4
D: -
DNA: TGTGCCAGCAGCAAGTACAGGGACATTGACTACACCTTC
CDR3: CASSKYRDIDYTF

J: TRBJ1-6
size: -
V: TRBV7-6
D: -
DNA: TGTGCCAGCGCCAGGGGTAATAATTCACCCCTCCACTTT
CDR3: CASARGNNSPLHF

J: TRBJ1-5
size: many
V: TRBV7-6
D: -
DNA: TGTGCCAGCAGCTTAGCACAGAGAGAAGGCAATCAGCCCCAGCATTTT
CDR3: CASSLAQREGNQPQHF

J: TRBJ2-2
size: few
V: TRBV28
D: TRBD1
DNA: TGTGCCAGCAGTTTATCGGGACAGGGACGTACCGGGGAGCTGTTTTTT
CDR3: CASSLSGQGRTGELFF

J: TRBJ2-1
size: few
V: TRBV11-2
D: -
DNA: TGTGCCAGCAGCTTGGCTGCCAGGGGGCAGTTCTTC
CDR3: CASSLAARGQFF

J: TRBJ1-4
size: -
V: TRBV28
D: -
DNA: TGTGCCAGCAGTTTACCCGGTTCCGGAGGAAAACTGTTTTTT
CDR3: CASSLPGSGGKLFF

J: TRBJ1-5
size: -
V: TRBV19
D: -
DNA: TGTGTCAGTAGTGCTATGCGGGGGCTACGGGGCAATCAGCCCCAGCATTTT
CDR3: CVSSAMRGLRGNQPQHF

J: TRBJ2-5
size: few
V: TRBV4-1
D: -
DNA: TGCGCCAGCAGCTTCAGGACAGCACCCGGAGAAGAGACCCAGTACTTC
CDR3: CASSFRTAPGEETQYF

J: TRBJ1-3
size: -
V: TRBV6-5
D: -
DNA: TGTGCCAGCAGTTATGCGAGTCCAAGCTCTGGAAACACCATATATTTT
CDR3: CASSYASPSSGNTIYF

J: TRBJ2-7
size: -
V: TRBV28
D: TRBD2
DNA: TGTGCCAGCAGTCCCGCTTTTTGGGAGGGAGGGCCCTACGAGCAGTACTTC
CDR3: CASSPAFWEGGPYEQYF

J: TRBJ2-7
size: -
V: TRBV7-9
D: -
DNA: TGTGCCAGCAGCTTAGCACGGAGGACCTCCTACGAGCATTACTTC
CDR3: CASSLARRTSYEHYF

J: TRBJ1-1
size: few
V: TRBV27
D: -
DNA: TGTGCCAGCAGTTTATCGCCTTCGGGGACTGAAGCTTTCTTT
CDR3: CASSLSPSGTEAFF

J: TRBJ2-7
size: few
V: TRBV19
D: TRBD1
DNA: TGTGCCAGTCAGGGACAGGGGGCCGTCGAGCAGTACTTC
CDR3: CASQGQGAVEQYF

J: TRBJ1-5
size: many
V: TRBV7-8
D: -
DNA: TGTGCCAGCAGATTATATAGCAATCAGCCCCAGCATTTT
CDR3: CASRLYSNQPQHF

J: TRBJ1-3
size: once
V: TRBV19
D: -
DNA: TGTGCCAGTAGTATTTCAGTCAGCTCTGGAAACACCATATATTTT
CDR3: CASSISVSSGNTIYF

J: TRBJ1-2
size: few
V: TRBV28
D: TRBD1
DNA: TGTGCCAGCAGTTTAGTTGGCAGGGGGGTGTATGGCTACACCTTC
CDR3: CASSLVGRGVYGYTF

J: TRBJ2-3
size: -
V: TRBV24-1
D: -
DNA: TGTGCCACCAGTGATCTGCGGACCGGGGCAGATACGCAGTATTTT
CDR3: CATSDLRTGADTQYF

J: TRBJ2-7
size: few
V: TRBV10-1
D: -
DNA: TGCGCCAGCAGGAGGGGACAACCCCTCTACGAGCAGTACTTC
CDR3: CASRRGQPLYEQYF

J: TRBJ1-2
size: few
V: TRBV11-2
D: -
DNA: TGTGCCAGCAGCTCGGATGTTAACTATGGCTACACCTTC
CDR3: CASSSDVNYGYTF

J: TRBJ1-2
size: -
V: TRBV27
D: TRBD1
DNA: TGTGCCAGCAGTTGGACAGGAAAGGGCGGCTACACCTTC
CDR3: CASSWTGKGGYTF

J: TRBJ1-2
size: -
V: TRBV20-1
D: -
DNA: TGCAGTGCTAGAGGGGAAGGGGAACGTTATGGCTACACCTTC
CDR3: CSARGEGERYGYTF

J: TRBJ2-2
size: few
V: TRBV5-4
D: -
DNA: TGTGCCAGCGTCCATGGCCCCGGGGAGCTGTTTTTT
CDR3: CASVHGPGELFF

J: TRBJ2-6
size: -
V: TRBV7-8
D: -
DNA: TGTGCCAGCAGCCCCAGGGGACCGGCGGCAGGGGCCAACGTCCTGACTTTC
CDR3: CASSPRGPAAGANVLTF

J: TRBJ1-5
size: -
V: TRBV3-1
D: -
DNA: TGTGCCAGCAGCCAAGATCTTGGGGGGGTCAATCAGCCCCAGCATTTT
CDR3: CASSQDLGGVNQPQHF

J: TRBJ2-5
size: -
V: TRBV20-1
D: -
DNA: TGCAGTGCTAGTAGGTCCAGGGACGGATTGGAGACCCAGTACTTC
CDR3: CSASRSRDGLETQYF

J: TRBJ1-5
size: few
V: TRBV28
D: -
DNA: TGTGCCAGCACCGAAGGGAATCAGCCCCAGCATTTT
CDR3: CASTEGNQPQHF

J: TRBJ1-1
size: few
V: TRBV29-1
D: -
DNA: TGCAGCGTTCGAGCCCCGGGAACTGAAGCTTTCTTT
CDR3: CSVRAPGTEAFF

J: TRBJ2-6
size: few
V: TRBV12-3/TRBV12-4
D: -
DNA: TGTGCCAGCAGTTATAGTAGCTCTGGGGCCAACGTCCTGACTTTC
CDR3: CASSYSSSGANVLTF

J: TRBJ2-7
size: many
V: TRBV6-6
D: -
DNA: TGTGCCAGCAGTTACCAAGCTGGCGAGCAGTACTTC
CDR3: CASSYQAGEQYF

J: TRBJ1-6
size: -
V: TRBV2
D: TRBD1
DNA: TGTGCCAGCAAAGGGACAGGGGTCGCTTCACCCCTCCACTTT
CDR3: CASKGTGVASPLHF

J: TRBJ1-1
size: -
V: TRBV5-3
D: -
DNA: TGTGCCAGAAGCTTGGTTCCAGACTCTGAAGCTTTCTTT
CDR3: CARSLVPDSEAFF

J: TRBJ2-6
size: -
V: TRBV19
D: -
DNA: TGTGCCAGTAGCCACCTCCAGGTCTCTGGGGCCAACGTCCTGACTTTC
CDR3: CASSHLQVSGANVLTF

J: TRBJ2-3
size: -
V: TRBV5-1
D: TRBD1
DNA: TGCGCCAGCAGCTGGGCCGGGACAGGTGGCACAGATACGCAGTATTTT
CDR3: CASSWAGTGGTDTQYF

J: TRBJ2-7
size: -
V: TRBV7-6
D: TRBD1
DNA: TGTGCCAGCAGCTTATCCACAGGGGTACGGGGCGAGCAGTACTTC
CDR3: CASSLSTGVRGEQYF

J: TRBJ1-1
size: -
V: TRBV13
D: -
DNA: TGTGCCAGCAGCTTACGGGGCCACACTGAAGCTTTCTTT
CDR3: CASSLRGHTEAFF

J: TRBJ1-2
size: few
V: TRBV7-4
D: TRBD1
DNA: TGTGCCAGCAGCTCCGGACAGGACTATGGCTACACCTTC
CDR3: CASSSGQDYGYTF

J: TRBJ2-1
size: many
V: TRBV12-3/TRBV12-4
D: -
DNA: TGTGCCAGCAGTTTAAAGCTTGGAAGCAATGAGCAGTTCTTC
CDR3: CASSLKLGSNEQFF

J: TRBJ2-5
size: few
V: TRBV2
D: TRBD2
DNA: TGTGCCAGCAGCAAGCCTTCCGGGGGAGGGAGCCAAGAGACCCAGTACTTC
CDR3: CASSKPSGGGSQETQYF

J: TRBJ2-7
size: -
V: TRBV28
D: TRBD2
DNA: TGTGCCAGCAATCAGTGGACTAGCGGGAGTTTGGAGCAGTACTTC
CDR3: CASNQWTSGSLEQYF

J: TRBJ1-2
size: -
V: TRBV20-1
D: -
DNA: TGCAGTGCCGTCGATCAGGGGCCGGCTGGCTACACCTTC
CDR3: CSAVDQGPAGYTF

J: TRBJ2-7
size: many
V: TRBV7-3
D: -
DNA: TGTGCCAGCAGCAAAAGTGGCGGGTACGAGCAGTACTTC
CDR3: CASSKSGGYEQYF

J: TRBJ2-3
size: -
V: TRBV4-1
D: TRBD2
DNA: TGCGCCAGCAGCCAAGTAATAGCGGGAGCTAGCACAGATACGCAGTATTTT
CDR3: CASSQVIAGASTDTQYF

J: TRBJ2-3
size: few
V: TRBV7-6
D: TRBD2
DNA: TGTGCCAGCAGCGGAGGGGGACTAGCGACAGATACGCAGTATTTT
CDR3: CASSGGGLATDTQYF

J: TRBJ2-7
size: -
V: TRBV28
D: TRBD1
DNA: TGTGCCAGCAGACCAACCGGGACAGTGGTCCACGAGCAGTACTTC
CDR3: CASRPTGTVVHEQYF

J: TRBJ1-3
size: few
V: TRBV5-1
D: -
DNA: TGCGCCAGCAGCTTGCAGGGACCCTCTGGAAACACCATATATTTT
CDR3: CASSLQGPSGNTIYF

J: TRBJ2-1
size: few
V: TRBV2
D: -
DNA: TGTGCCAGCAGTGAATCGGGGGTGTCCTACAATGAGCAGTTCTTC
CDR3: CASSESGVSYNEQFF

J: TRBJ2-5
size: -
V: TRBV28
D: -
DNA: TGTGCCAGCAGTTTAAAGGACTTTCAAGAGACCCAGTACTTC
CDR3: CASSLKDFQETQYF